This is a list of T cell receptor beta chains from one sample in a study of shared clonotypes between healthy human individuals. The repertoire was sequenced with immunoSEQ multiplex PCR; TCRdb's copy has only in-frame clones and lacks some. Of over 150,000 clones listed, about 66% are singletons. The specimen was memory CD4+ T cells sorted from blood. The receptors shown here come from a man younger than 40 in good health. The CDR3 runs from the conserved cysteine through the conserved F or W.

v_call	j_call	cdr3_aa
TRBV28	TRBJ2-1	CAKEESSYNEQFF
TRBV10-3	TRBJ2-3	CASKGLTDDTQYF
TRBV7-8	TRBJ1-4	CASSLRGREKLFF
TRBV6-4	TRBJ2-1	CASSRDFNYNEQFF
TRBV6-1	TRBJ1-5	CASSERRDGPNQPQHF
TRBV11-3	TRBJ2-5	CASREGLAGRVTQYF
TRBV15	TRBJ1-5	CATSRDRQLNQPQHF
TRBV28	TRBJ2-1	CASRTSGRGGSYNEQFF
TRBV29-1	TRBJ1-5	CSVSAGGSQPQHF
TRBV5-6	TRBJ2-6	CASSPETGANVLTF
TRBV6-1	TRBJ1-2	CASSVGRGYTF
TRBV21-1	TRBJ2-7	CASSVRGQGVPYEQYF
TRBV27	TRBJ2-3	CASSSGGIGNTQYF
TRBV7-8	TRBJ2-7	CASSLPSASASYEQYF
TRBV13	TRBJ2-2	CASRQSRDRGSAGELFF
TRBV18	TRBJ2-3	CASSPKGTDTQYF
TRBV18	TRBJ2-2	CASSLSVAELGELFF
TRBV6-6	TRBJ1-3	CASSTTGSNTIYF
TRBV5-1	TRBJ2-1	CASSLRLAGGDNEQFF
TRBV6-1	TRBJ1-5	CASGVDRNQPQHF
TRBV27	TRBJ2-7	CASSLSGSGKRYEQYF
TRBV6-1	TRBJ1-2	CASSEWAQDNYGYTF
TRBV5-1	TRBJ2-3	CASSLALAGVADTQYF
TRBV7-9	TRBJ2-3	CASSLVGVSTDTQYF
TRBV19	TRBJ1-2	CASRNFRGPASNGYTF
TRBV30	TRBJ2-2	CAWSASGRGRVTGELFF
TRBV27	TRBJ2-1	CASSGSYLNEQFF
TRBV5-1	TRBJ2-3	CASSLVTRSDTQYF
TRBV30	TRBJ2-1	CAWSGTSIGNEQFF
TRBV29-1	TRBJ2-1	CSVEVGGLAGGREGEQFF
TRBV11-2	TRBJ2-7	CASSIRMVVGGGTTYEQYF
TRBV7-2	TRBJ2-3	CASSFHLRDTQYF
TRBV27	TRBJ1-5	CASSRNQPQHF
TRBV29-1	TRBJ2-1	CSVDAGGGAGGEQFF
TRBV7-2	TRBJ1-1	CASSTGQVLRNTEAFF
TRBV28	TRBJ2-7	CASLPRVGQGTYEQYF
TRBV27	TRBJ2-7	CASRGTRPSYEQYF
TRBV27	TRBJ2-7	CASSPRGSYEQYF
TRBV2	TRBJ1-3	CASSESGRTGNTIYF